Listed below are T cell receptor beta chains from one sample, sequenced in a study of blood T cell repertoires in COVID-19. Repertoires were generated with immunoSEQ multiplex PCR, while TCRdb's copy carries only in-frame clones and drops some. The table records around 400,000 clones, about four fifths of them present only once. Sequencing was done on a sample of PBMCs or T cells enriched from blood (not recorded which). These receptor sequences come from a woman aged 45-65 years who had recovered from COVID-19. Both conserved end residues are part of each CDR3. Each record gives: V gene, clone size, J gene, CDR3 protein. Clone size is stated in some rows and not others, as once, few, many or a class when expanded.

>TRBV5-8|.|TRBJ2-7
CASSSDKSASSGRVDEQYF
>TRBV5-1|few|TRBJ1-1
CASSVTPRGLGTEAFF
>TRBV5-1|.|TRBJ2-3
CASSLVLSTDTQYF
>TRBV4-3|.|TRBJ1-6
CASSQEGDSNSPLHF
>TRBV5-6|.|TRBJ2-2
CASSVDRVGNTGELFF
>TRBV7-9|.|TRBJ1-1
CASSLSQINTEAFF
>TRBV7-9|.|TRBJ1-1
CASSTQPGQGNTEAFF
>TRBV7-9|.|TRBJ2-2
CATSDGRQSNTGELFF
>TRBV19|.|TRBJ1-5
CASSTRTGEKPQHF
>TRBV15|.|TRBJ1-1
CATNGAGGQTLNTEAFF
>TRBV20-1|few|TRBJ1-1
CSLEGDTEAFF
>TRBV5-8|.|TRBJ1-2
CASSFDQGSLGYTF
>TRBV5-5|once|TRBJ1-1
CASSFQTGLGGTEAFF
>TRBV18|.|TRBJ2-3
CASSLGPGTDTQYF
>TRBV3-1/TRBV3-2|.|TRBJ2-3
CASSRLAGGDTQYF
>TRBV7-2|.|TRBJ1-1
CASSFQGNTEAFF
>TRBV12-3/TRBV12-4|.|TRBJ1-1
CASSLTAEAFF
>TRBV10-1|.|TRBJ2-1
CASSEAGDALGDEQFF
>TRBV21-1|.|TRBJ1-5
CASSKQGENYSNQPQHF
>TRBV6-5|.|TRBJ1-1
CASSYQGRMNTEAFF
>TRBV19|.|TRBJ1-1
CASSTGIVNTEAFF
>TRBV12-3/TRBV12-4|.|TRBJ1-5
CASSQTKSAQHF
>TRBV28|.|TRBJ2-1
CASRSPTGNYNEQFF
>TRBV5-1|.|TRBJ2-1
CASSLGLAGVYEQFF